The 32 T cell receptor beta chains reported below all come from one sample, sequenced in a study of CD8 T cells in Susac syndrome. An amount of RNA that ranged from roughly 0.5 to 1 ug was reverse transcribed with random hexamers. TCRdb called the immunoSEQ multiplex PCR reads again in MiXCR, with one record for every CDR3 protein. The table shows roughly 400,000 distinct CDR3 sequences, with around 85% occurring only once. Material for sequencing was CD8+ T cells from PBMCs. Every receptor here comes from a human donor with multiple sclerosis.

The V gene is TRBV7-8, the J gene TRBJ2-5; 7 positions match TRBD2. The CDR3 is 13 residues long. V lost 4 bases and J lost 1; bases outside the gene matches: 0. The germline V gene has CDR1 SGHVS and CDR2 FQNEAQ. The CDR3 here is CASSWTSQETQYF. The DNA for the CDR3 is TGTGCCAGCAGCTGGACTAGCCAAGAGACCCAGTACTTC.

This clonotype appeared once. The CDR3 bases are TGTGCCTGGAGTGTACTGGGACAGGGGGTGAGTGAGCAGTTCTTC. Its translation: CAWSVLGQGVSEQFF. The rearrangement links TRBV30 to TRBJ2-1; TRBD1 aligns across 11 bases. Trimming cost V 0 bases and J 9 bases; bases outside gene matches: 7. The CDR3 covers 15 residues. Looked up from germline, CDR1 is GTSNPN and CDR2 is SVGIG (reference sequence).

The chain combines TRBV4-1 with TRBJ2-7; D remains ambiguous. Trimming took 0 bases from V and 3 from J, leaving 12 bases between them. Germline values: CDR1 MGHRA, CDR2 YSYEKL. The CDR3 is made up of 15 amino acids. The DNA for the CDR3 is TGCGCCAGCAGCCAAGATGGGCCGACTGGCTACGAGCAGTACTTC. Its translation: CASSQDGPTGYEQYF.

Only one count was recorded for this clonotype. The chain combines TRBV6-5 with TRBJ1-1, with unresolved D. Deletions cut 2 bases from V and 1 base from J, with 11 bases between. This CDR3 is built from 15 residues. CDR1 is MNHEY and CDR2 is SVGAGI in the germline V gene. The DNA of the CDR3 is TGTGCCAGCAGTTACGCGACGTCCGCGAACACTGAAGCTTTCTTT. It specifies CASSYATSANTEAFF.

The chain combines TRBV12-3 or TRBV12-4 with TRBJ2-1; TRBD2 aligns across 12 bases. The CDR3 is made up of 14 amino acids. The V segment lost 6 bases and the J segment 6 bases; nucleotides outside the gene matches: 3. CDR3 in DNA: TGTGCCAGCAGCCGACTAGCGGGAGCCAATGAGCAGTTCTTC. As protein: CASSRLAGANEQFF.

The chain carries TRBV20-1 and TRBJ2-7; no clear D. Looked up from germline, CDR1 is DFQATT and CDR2 is SNEGSKA (reference sequence). This CDR3 has 13 amino acids. V was pared by 3 bases and J by 0 bases, with 9 bases between. CDR3 coding DNA: TGCAGTGCTAGGGTGCGAAGCTCCTACGAGCAGTACTTC. Translated, it gives CSARVRSSYEQYF.

The chain is built from TRBV7-9 and TRBJ2-7, with a weak D call TRBD2 (6 bases). This CDR3 contains 15 residues. Trimming removed 4 bases at V and 1 base at J, with 14 bases between. Per germline, CDR1 SEHNR and CDR2 FQNEAQ (reference sequence). The CDR3 region is CASSSTRGGSYEQYF. CDR3 sequence (DNA): TGTGCCAGCAGCTCAACCAGAGGAGGGTCCTACGAGCAGTACTTC.

V and J are TRBV15 and TRBJ2-5; 8 nucleotides match TRBD1. Germline V gives CDR1 LNHNV, CDR2 YYDKDF (reference sequence). The length of the CDR3 is 17 residues. V dropped 2 bases and J dropped 0; count of bases not matched to a gene: 8. DNA of the CDR3: TGTGCCACCAGCAGACTCGACAGGGGCCCGTACCAAGAGACCCAGTACTTC. As protein: CATSRLDRGPYQETQYF.

The rearrangement uses TRBV3-1 and TRBJ2-5; the D gene is possibly TRBD2 (6 bases). From germline, CDR1 is LGHDT and CDR2 YNNKEL (reference sequence). V lost 0 bases, J lost 5 bases, and 10 bases lay in between. The CDR3 totals 14 residues. The CDR3 DNA sequence: TGTGCCAGCAGCCAAGAGCGGGGCGATGAGACCCAGTACTTC. It specifies CASSQERGDETQYF.

Turning to this clonotype: Its ends do not fully match the called genes, so a read error is possible. CDR3 sequence (DNA): TGCGCCAGCTGCTTGGGAGTTGCAGGGCACATTTATGGCTACACCTTC. Translated, it gives CASCLGVAGHIYGYTF. This sequence joins TRBV5-1 and TRBJ1-2; D may be TRBD1 (5 bases). Per germline, CDR1 SGHRS and CDR2 YFSETQ. This CDR3 is built from 16 residues.

The chain recombines TRBV5-1 with TRBJ1-1, with D unclear. This CDR3 spans 14 amino acids. Germline CDR1 and CDR2: SGHRS and YFSETQ. With 0 bases removed from V and 3 bases from J, the gap between germline ends came to 9 bases. The CDR3 DNA sequence: TGCGCCAGCAGCTTGGGGGGATCGTACACTGAAGCTTTCTTT. This encodes CASSLGGSYTEAFF.

The chain has TRBV29-1 and TRBJ2-3; 9 positions match TRBD2. CDR1 is SQVTM, CDR2 ANQGSEA, per germline. J was trimmed by 2 bases and V by 8 bases; bases with no gene match: 11. This CDR3 region has 15 residues. In DNA form, the CDR3 reads TGCAGCTCCTGCCGGGGCGGGAGGGCCACAGATACGCAGTATTTT. Its protein product is CSSCRGGRATDTQYF.

This CDR3 reads CAWSSGQGRDEQFF. CDR3 DNA: TGTGCCTGGAGTAGCGGACAGGGACGCGATGAGCAGTTCTTC. The chain recombines TRBV30 with TRBJ2-1; 8 nucleotides align to TRBD1. V trimming: 2 bases; J trimming: 8 bases; junction bases outside the gene matches: 8. This CDR3 spans 14 amino acids. Germline CDR1 is GTSNPN and CDR2 is SVGIG (reference sequence).

The chain combines TRBV6-1 with TRBJ2-1; 13 bases line up with TRBD2. The CDR3 has 21 residues. Per germline, CDR1 MNHNS and CDR2 SASEGT. V lost 6 bases and J lost 0; bases outside the gene matches: 17. The chain's CDR3 is CASSPTARTSGRYLSYNEQFF. The CDR3, as DNA: TGTGCCAGCAGCCCCACGGCCCGGACTAGCGGGAGATACCTCTCCTACAATGAGCAGTTCTTC.

The J gene is TRBJ1-4, the V gene TRBV28, with a possible D match to TRBD1 (5 bases). In germline, CDR1 is MDHEN, CDR2 SYDVKM. This CDR3 contains 16 residues. V was trimmed by 5 bases and J by 0 bases, leaving 13 bases between them. The CDR3 spells CASSSQDNATNEKLFF. CDR3 sequence (DNA): TGTGCCAGCAGTAGCCAGGACAACGCAACTAATGAAAAACTGTTTTTT.

This clonotype has just a few counts. The V and J genes are TRBV7-6 and TRBJ1-1; D remains ambiguous. Germline-derived CDR1 and CDR2 are SGHVS and FNYEAQ. V was trimmed by 4 bases and J by 1 base, leaving 10 bases between them. CDR3 length equals 14 residues. The CDR3 here is CASSSGTANTEAFF. Written as DNA, the CDR3 is TGTGCCAGCAGCTCCGGCACAGCGAACACTGAAGCTTTCTTT.

This chain connects TRBV11-2 to TRBJ1-3; 10 positions agree with TRBD1. There are 17 residues in the CDR3. The germline CDR1 and CDR2 sequences are SGHAT and FQNNGV. Unmatched junction bases numbered 10, after V lost 5 bases and J lost 3 bases. The CDR3 DNA sequence: TGTGCCAGCAGCCACGGCCCGGGACAGGGGTATGGAAACACCATATATTTT. Translated: CASSHGPGQGYGNTIYF.

This clonotype was recorded once. V is TRBV6-5 and J is TRBJ1-1; tentatively, D is TRBD1 (6 bases). Germline assignment: CDR1 MNHEY and CDR2 SVGAGI. The CDR3 covers 18 residues. Trimming shortened V by 0 bases and J by 0 bases, and 17 bases separated the two germline ends. CDR3 nucleotide sequence: TGTGCCAGCAGTTACTCGTACAGGGCGCCTTACATGAACACTGAAGCTTTCTTT. Its translation: CASSYSYRAPYMNTEAFF.

This chain connects TRBV29-1 to TRBJ1-1; 8 bases align to TRBD1. Germline V gives CDR1 SQVTM, CDR2 ANQGSEA. This CDR3 spans 14 amino acids. The trim removed 3 bases at V and 1 base at J, leaving 4 bases unmatched. This CDR3 is CSVDRQGRNTEAFF. CDR3 DNA sequence: TGCAGCGTTGATCGACAGGGGCGGAACACTGAAGCTTTCTTT.

The chain recombines TRBV4-1 with TRBJ1-1; 9 positions agree with TRBD1. J gave up 6 bases and V 2 bases, and 10 bases lay outside the gene matches. The CDR3 contains 16 residues. Germline CDR1 and CDR2: MGHRA and YSYEKL. CDR3 in DNA: TGCGCCAGCAGCCAACCCCGGACAGGGGAAGATCCTGAAGCTTTCTTT. It is translated as CASSQPRTGEDPEAFF.

V and J are TRBV27 and TRBJ1-4; 9 positions match TRBD1. This CDR3 region has 17 residues. J lost 0 bases, V lost 0 bases, and 2 bases had no gene match. CDR1 and CDR2 (germline): MNHEY, SMNVEV (reference sequence). CDR3 sequence (DNA): TGTGCCAGCAGTTTATCGGGACAGGGCACAACTAATGAAAAACTGTTTTTT. It specifies CASSLSGQGTTNEKLFF.

This chain joins TRBV28 and TRBJ1-6; D is uncertain. The V gene lost 2 bases and the J gene lost 9 bases, with 8 bases spanning the gap. The CDR3 sequence is 13 residues long. Germline values: CDR1 MDHEN, CDR2 SYDVKM. The DNA of the CDR3 is TGTGCCAGCAGTTTAGGGTACAGTTCACCCCTCCACTTT. This gives the protein CASSLGYSSPLHF.

This clonotype has only a few counts. The rearrangement uses TRBV2 and TRBJ1-5; D ambiguous. Germline V gene data show CDR1 as SNHLY and CDR2 as FYNNEI. This CDR3 has 14 residues. V was pared by 8 bases and J by 2 bases, with 13 bases between. The CDR3 DNA sequence: TGTGCCAGCTCCCCGTCGGGAGGCAATCAGCCCCAGCATTTT. It yields the protein CASSPSGGNQPQHF. Combining the CDR3 with reference TRBV2 and TRBJ1-5 gives the whole variable domain EPEVTQTPSHQVTQMGQEVILRCVPISNHLYFYWYRQILGQKVEFLVSFYNNEISEKSEIFDDQFSVERPDGSNFTLKIRSTKLEDSAMYFCASSPSGGNQPQHFGDGTRLSIL.

The chain couples TRBV28 to TRBJ2-3; 9 bases are shared with TRBD1. The CDR3 runs to 16 residues. Unmatched junction bases numbered 8, after V lost 3 bases and J lost 4 bases. CDR1 is MDHEN and CDR2 is SYDVKM in the germline V gene. CDR3 region: CASSFRDRVSPDTQYF. As DNA, the CDR3 is TGTGCCAGCAGTTTCCGGGACAGGGTTTCCCCAGATACGCAGTATTTT.

This rearrangement joins TRBV12-3 or TRBV12-4 to TRBJ1-1, with TRBD1 matching 9 bases. With V trimmed by 8 bases and J by 3 bases, 4 bases remained unmatched. The CDR3 is 13 amino acids. CDR3 DNA sequence: TGTGCCAGCGACAGGGGGTTAGACACTGAAGCTTTCTTT. Protein sequence: CASDRGLDTEAFF.

The chain links TRBV20-1 to TRBJ2-7; TRBD2 might be the D (5 bases). The CDR3 runs 13 residues. In germline, CDR1 is DFQATT, CDR2 SNEGSKA (reference sequence). The V end was cut by 6 bases, the J end by 4 bases, with 16 bases between. In DNA form, the CDR3 reads TGCAGTGCCCGAGGCCTACGGGATTACGAGCAGTACTTC. Its translation: CSARGLRDYEQYF.

The genes are TRBV29-1 and TRBJ1-1, with no clear D. This CDR3 comprises 13 residues. CDR1 and CDR2 from the germline V gene are SQVTM and ANQGSEA. V was trimmed by 7 bases and J by 3 bases, leaving 15 bases between them. CDR3 sequence: CSGGGAMDTEAFF. CDR3 in DNA: TGCAGCGGGGGTGGCGCCATGGACACTGAAGCTTTCTTT.

This chain joins TRBV5-4 and TRBJ2-2; TRBD2 agrees at 7 bases. CDR1 is SGHNT, CDR2 YYREEE, per germline (reference sequence). There are 15 residues in the CDR3. Trimming at V came to 0 bases and at J to 3 bases, leaving 2 bases not matched to a gene. CDR3 DNA: TGTGCCAGCAGCTTGGAGGGAGGGCACACCGGGGAGCTGTTTTTT. The encoded protein is CASSLEGGHTGELFF.

The chain is built from TRBV2 and TRBJ1-1, with unresolved D. CDR1 is SNHLY and CDR2 is FYNNEI in the germline V gene. The length of the CDR3 is 10 residues. V shed 8 bases and J shed 8 bases, with 9 bases lying between them. The CDR3 loop reads CASRDVEAFF. The CDR3 DNA sequence: TGTGCCAGCCGAGACGTGGAAGCTTTCTTT.

V is TRBV4-1 and J is TRBJ1-1, with a tentative D call TRBD1 (5 bases). From germline, CDR1 is MGHRA and CDR2 YSYEKL. The V end was cut by 1 base, the J end by 11 bases, with 20 bases between. CDR3 length: 15 residues. The CDR3: CASSQALGFGTVAFF. CDR3 nucleotide sequence: TGCGCCAGCAGCCAAGCACTAGGGTTTGGGACCGTTGCTTTCTTT.

Here the CDR3 reads CASSLVPDSPSGEKLFF. The CDR3 DNA reads TGCGCCAGCAGCTTGGTCCCAGACTCCCCATCTGGAGAAAAACTGTTTTTT. The genes are TRBV5-1 and TRBJ1-4; D unresolved. The germline V gene encodes CDR1 SGHRS and CDR2 YFSETQ. The CDR3 is 17 residues long. Trimming cost V 0 bases and J 8 bases, with 20 bases left between them. Supplemented by reference TRBV5-1 and TRBJ1-4, the full variable domain reads KAGVTQTPRYLIKTRGQQVTLSCSPISGHRSVSWYQQTPGQGLQFLFEYFSETQRNKGNFPGRFSGRQFSNSRSEMNVSTLELGDSALYLCASSLVPDSPSGEKLFFGSGTQLSVL.

This chain connects TRBV2 to TRBJ2-7; TRBD2 might be the D (5 bases). CDR3 length: 15 residues. Trimming left V 7 bases short and J 0 bases short, with 16 bases between. Per the germline V gene, CDR1 is SNHLY and CDR2 is FYNNEI. For the CDR3, the DNA is TGTGCCAGCATAACCCCAGCGGCGGCCTCCTACGAGCAGTACTTC. Protein product: CASITPAAASYEQYF.